The present T cell receptor beta chain was sequenced within a study of blood T cell repertoires in COVID-19 (dated by TCRdb to 2020 to 2022). Regarding the study in general: The collaborator samples originated in the United States, Italy and Spain and spanned the acute and convalescent phases of COVID-19. HLA class I and class II types, where available, came from metadata supplied by the sample provider rather than from assay-based typing. The repertoires were released in a freely available public database intended as a resource for research on the immune response to SARS-CoV-2. The prospective study material was composed of cDNA or gDNA derived from T cells, B-cell-depleted T cells, or PBMCs. The sample metadata nearly always contained a de-identified subject ID, COVID-19 status, age in years and sex. Samples came from the ongoing ImmuneRACE study (first 160 participants) plus 1,254 subjects from 6 global collaborators. The dataset comprised deeply sampled blood TCRbeta repertoires from subjects exposed to, actively infected with, or recovered from COVID-19. Points the paper makes about the study in general: The quantity of clinical and demographic metadata differed by source and by participant and was supplied without curation.

Enrolling through a virtual design, the prospective study's participants ranged in age from about 18 to 100 years and lived across roughly 23 United States geographic areas. In the prospective study, cohorts were assigned on the basis of participant-reported clinical history obtained from a screening survey and a study questionnaire. Recovered participants in ImmuneRACE Cohort 3 were defined by two consecutive negative NP/OP PCR tests, clearance by a healthcare professional, or resolution of symptoms. Each participant in the prospective study had whole blood, serum and a nasopharyngeal or oropharyngeal swab collected by mobile phlebotomists. Additional blood draws and questionnaires over an approximately 2-month period could optionally be provided by prospective study participants. Prospective study blood samples were shipped either frozen or at room temperature before DNA extraction. CDR3 length: 13 amino acids, cysteine to phenylalanine. The entry retains the CDR3 DNA only, 39 bases that are in frame from base 1. CDR1 is given as MDHEN and CDR2 as SYDVKM, both from the germline V gene. Deletion took 8 bases off V and 1 base off J, with a span of 8 bases between the germline ends.

TCRbeta CDR3 regions were amplified from genomic DNA by means of the immunoSEQ Assay, a bias-controlled multiplex PCR. The paper's data handling went like this. The number of nucleated cells in each sample was estimated by amplification of reference gene primers within the assay. To quantify the absolute abundance of each unique TCRbeta CDR3 rearrangement, sequence reads were collapsed and filtered. For each sample, productive Simpson clonality was calculated as the square root of Simpson's diversity index over productive rearrangements. Not all clones reach the TCRdb copy of this immuneACCESS table, which keeps in-frame sequences only. Checked studies attribute under half of the gap to unresolved V genes and leave the rest unexplained. V and J calls and clone size are as listed in that table; D and trimming were resolved from the DNA. The sample has 200,000 to 250,000 clones on record, roughly 85% of them singletons. The ten largest clones represent about a tenth of the sample.

This clone is a singleton in its sample. This clone's antigen is unknown. The input lacks base qualities; no much larger clone sits a single base away. The chain was built from TRBV28 and TRBJ2-2, with no reliable assignment of the D segment. Sequencing was performed on PBMCs or T cells enriched from blood (not recorded which). This TCR was recovered from a man younger than 40 who had recovered from COVID-19. CDR3 loop: CASQKQNTGELFF. The DNA sequence reads TGTGCCAGCCAAAAGCAGAACACCGGGGAGCTGTTTTTT.